Shown below are 15 T cell receptor beta chains from a single sample sequenced in a study of prognosis after radiotherapy for stage I lung cancer. The study amplified the TCR beta CDR3 region from genomic DNA. This amplification was carried out by two rounds of multiplex PCR. Primers specific to each TRBV and TRBJ gene were used in first-round PCR. A single record per CDR3 protein comes from TCRdb applying MiXCR to the multiplex PCR reads. Of tens of thousands of distinct CDR3 sequences listed, around 43% are singletons. Source: PBMCs, taken before or after stereotactic body radiation therapy (not recorded which). The receptors shown here come from a donor over 45 with non-small cell lung cancer.

This clonotype was observed once. The V call is TRBV28, the J call TRBJ2-7; 8 nucleotides line up with TRBD1. CDR1 and CDR2 (germline): MDHEN, SYDVKM. The CDR3 contains 14 residues. The junction had 6 bases not matched to a gene; V was cut back by 4 bases and J by 4 bases. In nucleotides, the CDR3 is TGTGCCAGCAGTTCCGGGACAGGATCGTACGAGCAGTACTTC. It yields the protein CASSSGTGSYEQYF.

This clonotype was picked up many times. The chain joins TRBV4-3 to TRBJ2-7; 9 bases map to TRBD1. Germline CDR1 is LGHNA and CDR2 is YSLEER. Germline trimming cut 1 base from V and 6 bases from J; bases unmatched to any gene: 10. This CDR3 is 16 amino acids long. The CDR3 protein is CASSQGTGVGSSEQYF. CDR3 nucleotides: TGCGCCAGCAGCCAAGGGACAGGGGTTGGTTCTAGCGAGCAGTACTTC.

The rearrangement joins TRBV7-9 to TRBJ1-2; D remains ambiguous. Trimming shortened V by 4 bases and J by 5 bases, and 17 bases separated the two germline ends. CDR1 and CDR2 from the germline V gene are SEHNR and FQNEAQ (reference sequence). CDR3 size: 15 residues. CDR3 protein: CASSSLVSPQYGYTF. In DNA, the CDR3 is TGTGCCAGCAGCTCCTTGGTGAGTCCGCAATATGGCTACACCTTC.

The rearrangement joins TRBV10-3 to TRBJ2-5; 7 bases fit TRBD1. CDR3 size: 13 residues. With 6 bases clipped from V and 3 bases from J, the junction kept 4 bases outside the gene matches. Germline loops: CDR1 ENHRY, CDR2 SYGVKD. CDR3 in DNA: TGTGCCATCAGCCAGGGGGTAAAAGAGACCCAGTACTTC. This gives the protein CAISQGVKETQYF.

V and J are TRBV7-2 and TRBJ1-6; unclear D gene. V lost 1 base and J lost 5, with 6 bases in between. The CDR3 is made up of 14 amino acids. CDR1 SGHTA and CDR2 FQGNSA come from the germline V gene. CDR3 DNA: TGTGCCAGCAGCTTAGTCCCGGATAATTCACCCCTCCACTTT. Translation: CASSLVPDNSPLHF.

To note about this clonotype: A much larger clone differs by one base, so this may be a read error. This chain links TRBV4-1 with TRBJ2-7; D may correspond to TRBD1 or TRBD2 (5 bases each). Germline assignment: CDR1 MGHRA and CDR2 YSYEKL. V dropped 3 bases and J dropped 2 bases, with 11 bases sitting between them. This CDR3 comprises 14 residues. The CDR3 coding sequence is TGCGCCAGCAGCCACGAGCAGGGACCCTACGAGCAGTACTTC. Translation gives CASSHEQGPYEQYF.

V gene TRBV7-9 combines with J gene TRBJ2-5; TRBD2 might be the D (5 bases). This CDR3 has 16 amino acids. Germline V gives CDR1 SEHNR, CDR2 FQNEAQ (reference sequence). Trimming removed 1 base from V and 2 bases from J, with 14 bases in between. CDR3 protein: CASSLGGSGRQETQYF. Here the CDR3 DNA reads TGTGCCAGCAGCTTAGGGGGAAGCGGTCGACAAGAGACCCAGTACTTC.

The V call is TRBV28, the J call TRBJ2-7; the match to TRBD1 covers 7 bases. Germline CDR1 is MDHEN and CDR2 is SYDVKM. With V trimmed by 5 bases and J by 5 bases, 12 bases remained unmatched. CDR3 length: 15 amino acids. The CDR3 DNA sequence: TGTGCCAGCAGTATGAACAGGGGATCCGCTAACGAGCAGTACTTC. Translating it yields CASSMNRGSANEQYF.

With respect to this clonotype: This sequence is one base from a far larger clone and is likely a read error. The chain links TRBV6-1 to TRBJ2-1, with TRBD2 matching over 10 bases. The CDR3 is 13 amino acids. Germline values: CDR1 MNHNS, CDR2 SASEGT. Here the CDR3 reads CASSLAGVGEQSF. CDR3 nucleotide sequence: TGTGCCAGCAGCCTAGCGGGAGTAGGGGAGCAGTCCTTC.

This clonotype was counted once. Compared with germline, one end of the junction differs, possibly owing to a read error. The J gene is TRBJ2-2, the V gene TRBV7-3; 8 positions match TRBD1. This CDR3 is 14 amino acids long. In germline, CDR1 is SGHTA, CDR2 FQGTGA. The CDR3 DNA reads as TGTGCCAGAAGCTCACAGGGGGACACCGGGGAGCTGTTTTTT. Translation: CARSSQGDTGELFF. Full variable domain (rest looked up from reference TRBV7-3 and TRBJ2-2): GAGVSQTPSNKVTEKGKYVELRCDPISGHTALYWYRQSLGQGPEFLIYFQGTGAADDSGLPNDRFFAVRPEGSVSTLKIQRTERGDSAVYLCARSSQGDTGELFFGEGSRLTVL.

This clonotype was counted many times. This rearrangement joins TRBV6-1 to TRBJ1-1; D not certain. In germline, CDR1 is MNHNS, CDR2 SASEGT. The ends were cut back, 5 bases at V and 1 base at J, with 11 bases in the middle. The CDR3 contains 14 residues. CDR3 DNA sequence: TGTGCCAGCAGTCCTTTTGTAGCGAACACTGAAGCTTTCTTT. Translated, it gives CASSPFVANTEAFF.

This clonotype was observed many times. The chain links TRBV10-3 to TRBJ2-1; 8 bases agree with TRBD2. With V trimmed by 7 bases and J by 1 base, 3 bases remained unmatched. The CDR3 consists of 14 residues. Germline V lookup: CDR1 ENHRY, CDR2 SYGVKD. The DNA for the CDR3 is TGTGCCATCAAGGCTAGCGGGTCCTACAATGAGCAGTTCTTC. Protein product: CAIKASGSYNEQFF.

Notes on this clonotype: Its ends do not fully match the called genes, so a read error is possible. This chain joins TRBV20-1 and TRBJ2-5; TRBD2 agrees at 7 bases. The CDR3 is 18 residues long. Germline V gene sequence: CDR1 DFQATT, CDR2 SNEGSKA (reference sequence). CDR3 sequence: CSARDRTASGIFQETQYF. CDR3 sequence (DNA): TGCAGTGCTAGAGATCGAACTGCTAGCGGAATTTTTCAAGAGACACAGTACTTC.

The rearrangement uses TRBV7-2 and TRBJ2-2, with D maybe TRBD2 (5 bases). The V end lost 1 base, the J end lost 7 bases, and 10 bases lay between the germline ends. The CDR3 has 14 residues. From germline, CDR1 is SGHTA and CDR2 FQGNSA. CDR3 sequence: CASSLGEWDGELFF. The CDR3 DNA reads as TGTGCCAGCAGCTTAGGGGAGTGGGACGGGGAGCTGTTTTTT.

The chain has TRBV6-2 or TRBV6-3 and TRBJ1-6; D is undetermined. Germline CDR1 and CDR2: MNHEY and SVGEGT. The CDR3 runs 13 residues. The V and J ends lost 5 bases and 10 bases respectively, with 12 bases between them. Here the CDR3 reads CASSEDWVSPLHF. The CDR3 region has the DNA TGTGCCAGCAGTGAAGATTGGGTATCACCCCTCCACTTT.